This T cell receptor beta chain was documented in a study of blood T cells in healthy people across ages. This clonotype was detected a few times. No antigen is known for it. Overall study findings and caveats: The study found TCR beta diversity correlated strongly with naive T cell percentage.

Individuals who donated were healthy Caucasians from Russia aged roughly 6 to 95. Every donor contributed roughly 10 milliliters of peripheral blood by blood draw. For the second PCR, which ran for 7 to 11 cycles, a sample-barcoded 5' primer and a J-beta primer mix were used. Each cDNA molecule was tagged by a template-switch adaptor that had 12 random nucleotides. TCRdb reprocessed the 5' RACE reads via MiXCR and lists one record per CDR3 protein. The table records almost 300,000 distinct CDR3 sequences, around 29% of them present only once. What was sequenced was blood. This receptor was taken from a woman aged 70 to 79 in good health.

CDR3 sequence (DNA): TGCAGTGCTACCGACAGGGCTCGGAACACTGAAGCTTTCTTT. Translating gives CSATDRARNTEAFF. J is TRBJ1-1 and V is TRBV20-1, with 7 bases matching TRBD1. Looked up from germline, CDR1 is DFQATT and CDR2 is SNEGSKA (reference sequence). CDR3 length equals 14 residues. Trimming cost V 4 bases and J 1 base; bases outside gene matches: 6.